The T cell receptor (beta chain) described here comes from a study of shared T cell receptors in the human thymus. The method was immunoSEQ multiplex PCR; TCRdb's version includes in-frame clones alone and lacks a portion of them. The table records fewer than 700,000 clones, 88% of them present only once. Germline CDR1 is LGHNA and CDR2 is YNFKEQ. The CDR3 spans 18 residues. Trimming removed 3 bases from V and 1 base from J, with 19 bases in between. The data also belong to a second study, concerning human thymus T cells. As that study records: Resections were taken during corrective heart surgery, and the thymus tissue came from these. Blood and thymic repertoires both appeared biased in V and J gene usage. Thymic repertoires from unrelated individuals overlapped highly, related research reported.

Specimen: thymocytes. The chain has TRBV4-2 and TRBJ2-1; D is possibly TRBD1 (6 bases). The sequence derives from a boy less than two years old with a congenital heart defect. The CDR3 nucleotides are TGTGCCAGCAGCCAGGGGGCCAAGGAACCCTCATCCTACAATGAGCAGTTCTTC. This codes for CASSQGAKEPSSYNEQFF.